This T cell receptor beta chain originates from a study of blood T cell repertoires in COVID-19. Background on the study: Acute-phase and convalescent COVID-19 samples originated in the United States, Italy and Spain. The cDNA or gDNA used as material had been derived from T cells, B-cell-depleted T cells, or PBMCs.

Per the original methods: Counts of nucleated cells, estimated from reference gene primer amplification, were obtained. TCRdb keeps only in-frame clones here, not all; method: immunoSEQ multiplex PCR. The V and J calls and clone size are taken from that table; D and trimming were inferred from the DNA. In the table there are some 200,000 clones, 80% to 95% of which are singletons. This TCR came from a man aged 45-60 years with acute or convalescent COVID-19. Source material: peripheral blood.

This chain's CDR3 is CASSRSTTNEKLFF. In nucleotides, the CDR3 is TGTGCCAGTAGTCGTAGCACAACTAATGAAAAACTGTTTTTT. The gene calls are TRBV19 and TRBJ1-4; D ambiguous. CDR1 LNHDA and CDR2 SQIVND come from the germline V gene (reference sequence). CDR3 size: 14 residues. The ends were cut back, 5 bases at V and 0 bases at J, with 7 bases in the middle.